Listed here is a single T cell receptor (beta chain). The antigen is not known. The V end lost 3 bases, the J end lost 6 bases, and 10 bases lay between the germline ends. The CDR3 covers 13 residues. The data derive from a study of response to subunit inactivated influenza vaccine. Findings and limits, study-wide: After each seasonal influenza vaccination, few new T cells are recruited, the authors suggested.

In TCRdb, the RT-PCR reads were re-called with MiXCR into one record per CDR3 protein. The top ten hold 1.5% to 2% of the sample, which has 450,000 to 550,000 distinct CDR3 sequences, approximately 24% seen once. The TCR comes from a man in his forties or fifties who received an inactivated influenza vaccine. The source was CD4+ T cells sorted from PBMCs, collected approximately 5 days after vaccination. V gene TRBV12-3 or TRBV12-4 combines with J gene TRBJ2-3; weak D call: TRBD2 (5 bases). The CDR3 sequence is CASSFLGSDTQYF. The CDR3 region has the DNA TGTGCCAGCAGTTTCTTGGGGAGTGATACGCAGTATTTT.